These 13 T cell receptor beta chains share one sample of origin, sequenced in a study of blood T cell repertoires in COVID-19. Assay: immunoSEQ multiplex PCR; the TCRdb copy retains only in-frame clones and omits some. The sample consists of about 150,000 clones, around 84% of them appearing once. The sequencing sample was made of peripheral blood. The receptors originated from a man aged 50 to 60 with active or convalescent COVID-19.

The chain couples TRBV25-1 to TRBJ1-5; D unclear. CDR1 MGHDK and CDR2 SYGVNS come from the germline V gene. V shed 0 bases and J shed 2 bases, with 11 bases lying between them. CDR3 length: 16 residues. DNA for the CDR3: TGTGCCAGCAGTGAATATGGGTCTCGGGGCAATCAGCCCCAGCATTTT. Translation: CASSEYGSRGNQPQHF.

The rearrangement uses TRBV5-8 and TRBJ1-2; perhaps TRBD1 as D (6 bases). CDR3 length equals 15 residues. V was shortened by 4 bases and J by 2 bases, with 15 bases between the two germline ends. Germline loops: CDR1 SGHTS, CDR2 YDEGEE. The CDR3 reads CASSKRTVQNYGYTF. The DNA for the CDR3 is TGTGCCAGCAGCAAGAGGACAGTTCAGAACTATGGCTACACCTTC.

This rearrangement joins TRBV30 to TRBJ1-2; the D gene is possibly TRBD1 (6 bases). The CDR3 is 14 residues long. The germline V gene encodes CDR1 GTSNPN and CDR2 SVGIG (reference sequence). With 5 bases removed from V and 8 bases from J, the gap between germline ends came to 21 bases. The CDR3 loop reads CAWEGDGYFRGYTF. CDR3 coding DNA: TGTGCCTGGGAGGGGGACGGTTACTTTCGGGGCTACACCTTC.

The chain carries TRBV30 and TRBJ2-6; 11 bases align to TRBD1. The CDR3 has 17 residues. J gave up 0 bases and V 5 bases, and 6 bases lay outside the gene matches. Germline lookup yields CDR1 GTSNPN and CDR2 SVGIG (reference sequence). The CDR3 sequence is CAWSSGQGVSGANVLTF. As DNA, the CDR3 is TGTGCCTGGTCGTCGGGACAGGGGGTCTCTGGGGCCAACGTCCTGACTTTC.

The chain is built from TRBV19 and TRBJ2-1; TRBD1 is a possible D gene (6 bases). Germline lookup yields CDR1 LNHDA and CDR2 SQIVND (reference sequence). This CDR3 contains 16 residues. With 3 bases removed from V and 1 base from J, the gap between germline ends came to 13 bases. The chain's CDR3 is CASSISGRGSYNEQFF. The CDR3 DNA reads as TGTGCCAGTAGTATTTCCGGCAGGGGTTCCTACAATGAGCAGTTCTTC. The full variable domain, its missing parts supplied by reference TRBV19 and TRBJ2-1, is DGGITQSPKYLFRKEGQNVTLSCEQNLNHDAMYWYRQDPGQGLRLIYYSQIVNDFQKGDIAEGYSVSREKKESFPLTVTSAQKNPTAFYLCASSISGRGSYNEQFFGPGTRLTVL.

The chain recombines TRBV12-3 or TRBV12-4 with TRBJ2-2; D not resolved. Trimming removed 3 bases from V and 8 bases from J, with 7 bases in between. The length of the CDR3 is 12 residues. The CDR3 is CASSFQVGELFF. In nucleotides, the CDR3 is TGTGCCAGCAGTTTTCAGGTAGGGGAGCTGTTTTTT.

The rearrangement uses TRBV29-1 and TRBJ1-2; D remains ambiguous. The CDR3 covers 13 residues. Between the trimmed V and J ends, which lost 0 bases and 4 bases, there was a span of 9 bases. Germline loops: CDR1 SQVTM, CDR2 ANQGSEA. The CDR3 here is CSVEERRGYGYTF. In DNA form, the CDR3 reads TGCAGCGTTGAAGAGCGACGGGGCTATGGCTACACCTTC.

The rearrangement uses TRBV19 and TRBJ2-5; weak D call: TRBD1 (5 bases). The CDR3 runs to 13 residues. CDR1 and CDR2 from the germline V gene are LNHDA and SQIVND (reference sequence). Trimming stripped 4 bases from V and 5 bases from J, with 11 bases between. CDR3 sequence (DNA): TGTGCCAGTAGTAGGGGCCCCTTGGAGACCCAGTACTTC. It is translated as CASSRGPLETQYF.

This chain links TRBV4-3 with TRBJ2-3; tentative D call: TRBD1 (5 bases). CDR1 and CDR2 (germline): LGHNA, YSLEER. V was pared by 3 bases and J by 6 bases, with 13 bases between. CDR3 length equals 14 residues. CDR3 amino acids: CASSQAPAGDTQYF. In DNA form, the CDR3 reads TGCGCCAGCAGCCAGGCCCCAGCAGGGGATACGCAGTATTTT.

J is TRBJ2-3 and V is TRBV7-8, with TRBD2 matching 7 bases. The trim removed 5 bases at V and 0 bases at J, leaving 8 bases unmatched. CDR1 is SGHVS and CDR2 is FQNEAQ in the germline V gene. The CDR3 is made up of 16 amino acids. CDR3 bases: TGTGCCAGCAGCGTCGACAGCGGGGTTAGCACAGATACGCAGTATTTT. The encoded protein is CASSVDSGVSTDTQYF. Full variable domain (missing parts from reference TRBV7-8 and TRBJ2-3): GAGVSQSPRYKVAKRGQDVALRCDPISGHVSLFWYQQALGQGPEFLTYFQNEAQLDKSGLPSDRFFAERPEGSVSTLKIQRTQQEDSAVYLCASSVDSGVSTDTQYFGPGTRLTVL.

V gene TRBV7-8 combines with J gene TRBJ1-2; no firm D call. Germline CDR1 is SGHVS and CDR2 is FQNEAQ. With 1 base removed from V and 8 bases from J, the gap between germline ends came to 8 bases. This CDR3 is 12 amino acids long. The CDR3 sequence: CASSLDGVGYTF. For the CDR3, the DNA is TGTGCCAGCAGCTTAGACGGAGTCGGCTACACCTTC.

J is TRBJ2-3 and V is TRBV6-5; no clear D gene. This CDR3 region has 15 residues. V lost 2 bases and J lost 0, with 9 bases in between. Germline V gene lookup returns CDR1 MNHEY and CDR2 SVGAGI. The CDR3 DNA sequence: TGTGCCAGCAGTTACGCGGATACTAGCACAGATACGCAGTATTTT. Amino acid sequence: CASSYADTSTDTQYF.

V gene TRBV20-1 combines with J gene TRBJ2-3; D is undetermined. The CDR3 contains 15 residues. The germline V and J ends were trimmed by 3 bases and 1 base, with 14 bases remaining between them. Germline V CDR1 and CDR2: DFQATT, SNEGSKA (reference sequence). CDR3 amino acids: CSASGQRSGTDTQYF. The CDR3, as DNA: TGCAGTGCTAGTGGTCAACGGAGCGGCACAGATACGCAGTATTTT.